This entry features one T cell receptor (beta chain) sequence. The sample originates from a study of blood T cell repertoires in COVID-19. The protocol was immunoSEQ multiplex PCR, while the TCRdb copy is restricted to in-frame clones and leaves out a portion. The data contain some 100,000 clones, almost 80% of them singletons. V trimming: 0 bases; J trimming: 3 bases; junction bases outside the gene matches: 1. Germline V gives CDR1 MNHEY, CDR2 SMNVEV (reference sequence). The CDR3 covers 15 residues. Material for sequencing was peripheral blood. The source of this sequence is a woman in her 70s with acute or convalescent COVID-19. V is TRBV27 and J is TRBJ2-7; 11 bases map to TRBD1. The CDR3 loop is CASSLSGTGGYEQYF. CDR3 DNA sequence: TGTGCCAGCAGTTTATCCGGGACAGGGGGCTACGAGCAGTACTTC.